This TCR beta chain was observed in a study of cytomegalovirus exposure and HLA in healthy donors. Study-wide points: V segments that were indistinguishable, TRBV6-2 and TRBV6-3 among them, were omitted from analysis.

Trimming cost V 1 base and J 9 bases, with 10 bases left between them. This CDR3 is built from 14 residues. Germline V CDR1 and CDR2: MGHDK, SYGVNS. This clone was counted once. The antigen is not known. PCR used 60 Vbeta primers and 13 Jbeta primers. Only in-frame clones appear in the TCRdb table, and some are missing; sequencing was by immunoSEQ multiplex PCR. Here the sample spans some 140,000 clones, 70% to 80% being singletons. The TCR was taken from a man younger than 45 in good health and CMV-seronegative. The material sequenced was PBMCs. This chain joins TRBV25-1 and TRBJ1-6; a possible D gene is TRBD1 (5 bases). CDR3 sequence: CASSESGWTSPLHF. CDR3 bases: TGTGCCAGCAGTGAATCAGGGTGGACTTCACCCCTCCACTTT.